The clone carrying this T cell receptor (delta chain) counts as large. Trimming cost V 3 bases and J 7 bases; bases outside gene matches: 18. Germline V gene data show CDR1 as GEAIGNYY and CDR2 as EKD. This CDR3 contains 18 residues. This sample was taken from a study of gamma-delta T cells after stem cell transplantation. TCRdb reprocessed the RT-PCR reads through CATT. The sample carries several thousand delta-chain clones, around 27% recorded once. Source material: gamma-delta T cells. The chain couples TRDV2 to TRDJ1; 11 bases align to TRDD3. This receptor was obtained from a human donor. It is not recorded whose cells these are; they may come from a transplant donor. CDR3 in DNA: TGTGCCTGTGACGAAATTCCTAAGCTGGGGGATACAACGGTTAAACTCATCTTT. It yields the protein CACDEIPKLGDTTVKLIF.